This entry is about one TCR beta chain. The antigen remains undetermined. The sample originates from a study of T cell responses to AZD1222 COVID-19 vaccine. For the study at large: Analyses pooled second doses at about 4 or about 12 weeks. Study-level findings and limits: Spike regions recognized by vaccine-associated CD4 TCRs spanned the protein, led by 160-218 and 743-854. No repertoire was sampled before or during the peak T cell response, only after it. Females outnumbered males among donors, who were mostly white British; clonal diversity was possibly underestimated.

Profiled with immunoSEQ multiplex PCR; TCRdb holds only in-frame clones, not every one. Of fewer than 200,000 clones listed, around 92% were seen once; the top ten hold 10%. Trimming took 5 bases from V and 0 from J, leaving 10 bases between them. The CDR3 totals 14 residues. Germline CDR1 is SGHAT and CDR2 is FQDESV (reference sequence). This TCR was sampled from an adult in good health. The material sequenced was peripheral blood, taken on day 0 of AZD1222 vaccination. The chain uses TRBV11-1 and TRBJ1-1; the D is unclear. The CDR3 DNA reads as TGTGCCAGCAGCGGGGAGGGTCTGAACACTGAAGCTTTCTTT. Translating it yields CASSGEGLNTEAFF. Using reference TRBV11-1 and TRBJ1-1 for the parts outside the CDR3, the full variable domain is EAEVAQSPRYKITEKSQAVAFWCDPISGHATLYWYRQILGQGPELLVQFQDESVVDDSQLPKDRFSAERLKGVDSTLKIQPAELGDSAMYLCASSGEGLNTEAFFGQGTRLTVV.